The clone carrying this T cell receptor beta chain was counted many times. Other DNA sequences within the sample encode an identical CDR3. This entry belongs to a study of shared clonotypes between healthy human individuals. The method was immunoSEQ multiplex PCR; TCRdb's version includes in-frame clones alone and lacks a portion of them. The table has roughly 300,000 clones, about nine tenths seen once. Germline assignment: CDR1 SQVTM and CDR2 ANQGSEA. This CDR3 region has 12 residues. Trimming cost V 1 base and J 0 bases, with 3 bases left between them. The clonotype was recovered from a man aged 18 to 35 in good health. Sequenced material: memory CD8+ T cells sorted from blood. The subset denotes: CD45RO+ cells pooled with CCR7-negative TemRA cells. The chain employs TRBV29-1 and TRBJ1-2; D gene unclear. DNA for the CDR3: TGCAGCGTTGAAGCCTCTAACTATGGCTACACCTTC. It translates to CSVEASNYGYTF.